This T cell receptor beta chain was profiled in a study of cytomegalovirus exposure and HLA in healthy donors. Study at large: Across under 450 genotyped donors, about 80% landed in the Caucasian-associated ancestry cluster.

V lost 4 bases to trimming and J lost 7 bases; unmatched junction nucleotides: 8. The CDR3 loop spans 16 amino acids. The germline gives CDR1 LNHDA, CDR2 SQIVND (reference sequence). Amplification used 60 Vbeta primers and 13 Jbeta primers. Measured with immunoSEQ multiplex PCR; TCRdb has only the in-frame clones, and not every one. The sample includes roughly 160,000 clones, about 80% of them seen just once. This clone was picked up one time. The sequencing input was PBMCs. The TCR originated in a woman aged 45 to 65 in good health and CMV-seropositive. V usage is TRBV19 and J usage is TRBJ2-3; 13 nucleotides agree with TRBD2. This CDR3 is CASSTGLAGPLNTQYF. CDR3 in DNA: TGTGCCAGTAGTACGGGACTAGCGGGACCACTGAATACGCAGTATTTT.